This TCR beta chain was identified in a study of blood T cell repertoires in COVID-19. The germline V gene encodes CDR1 SEHNR and CDR2 FQNEAQ (reference sequence). The CDR3 has 18 amino acids. V lost 1 base and J lost 0, with 13 bases in between. The protocol was immunoSEQ multiplex PCR, while the TCRdb copy is restricted to in-frame clones and leaves out a portion. The sample lists hundreds of thousands of clones, over 75% seen once, with 7.2% in the top ten. This chain joins TRBV7-9 and TRBJ2-6; no firm D call. This clonotype was sampled from a human donor in a cohort sampled during active COVID-19. The sample consisted of peripheral blood. CDR3 region: CASSLVVTGVSGANVLTF. The CDR3 nucleotides read TGTGCCAGCAGCTTAGTTGTCACGGGTGTCTCTGGGGCCAACGTCCTGACTTTC.